This T cell receptor (beta chain) was identified in a study of blood T cell repertoires in COVID-19 (dated by TCRdb to 2018 to 2020). For the study in its entirety: Samples from collaborators originated in the United States, Italy and Spain and spanned both the acute and convalescent phases of COVID-19. The material from the prospective study consisted of cDNA or gDNA derived from T cells, B-cell-depleted T cells, or PBMCs. Subjects who had been exposed to COVID-19, were actively infected with it, or had recovered from it provided the deeply sampled blood TCRbeta repertoires that made up the dataset. A freely available public database, intended as a resource for researchers studying the immune response to SARS-CoV-2, is where the repertoires were released. Samples were obtained from the ongoing ImmuneRACE study (first 160 participants) and from some 1,300 subjects provided by 6 global collaborators. Sample metadata almost always included a de-identified subject ID, COVID-19 status, age in years and sex. Where HLA class I and class II types were available, the types were taken from metadata supplied by the sample provider, not from assay-based typing.

The germline V gene encodes CDR1 ENHRY and CDR2 SYGVKD. From its cysteine to its phenylalanine, the CDR3 spans 15 amino acids. The only DNA kept is the CDR3, 45 bases in frame from the first base. The V and J ends are trimmed by 6 bases and 2 bases, leaving 15 bases between them. Overall study outcomes, separate from this receptor: The quantity of clinical and demographic metadata differed by source and by participant and was supplied without curation.

TCRbeta CDR3 regions were amplified from genomic DNA by means of the immunoSEQ Assay, a bias-controlled multiplex PCR. The study's processing was this. Within the assay, amplification of reference gene primers was used to estimate how many nucleated cells each sample contained. To quantify the absolute abundance of each unique TCRbeta CDR3 rearrangement, sequence reads were collapsed and filtered. For each sample, productive Simpson clonality was calculated by taking the square root of Simpson's diversity index across productive rearrangements. As stored in TCRdb, this immuneACCESS dataset retains in-frame rearrangements with V and J assigned. A fraction of the clones does not appear; measured against another copy, unresolved V genes explain less than half of the discrepancy, and the remainder lacks a known reason. The D gene and trimming were derived from the DNA, and the V and J assignments and clone size from that table. This sample has fewer than 250,000 clones in its table, and about 88% of those were observed once. Less than 3.5% of the sample is held by the ten biggest clonotypes.

Each collaborating institution followed its own protocols to collect whole blood in K2EDTA tubes. For TCRbeta analysis, collaborators shipped samples as frozen whole blood, isolated PBMCs, or DNA extracted from either of those sample types. Remarks on this clone: Its antigen has not been determined. Qualities for individual bases were not recorded, and no much larger clone is one base off.

This receptor was taken from a woman aged 55-69 years with acute or convalescent COVID-19. Material for sequencing was peripheral blood. Recombination joined TRBV10-3 with TRBJ2-3, and perhaps TRBD1 as D gene, on 6 matching bases. The DNA sequence reads TGTGCCATCAGGGGGGCTCAGGGGACCACAGATACGCAGTATTTT. The resulting protein is CAIRGAQGTTDTQYF.